A selection of T cell receptor beta chains follows, all from one sample in a study of cytomegalovirus exposure and HLA in healthy donors. Libraries were prepared by immunoSEQ multiplex PCR; TCRdb keeps only in-frame clonotypes and omits some of them. This table has about 130,000 clones, 75% to 85% appearing once. Sample: PBMCs. The receptors stem from a young man in good health and CMV-seronegative. The CDR3 runs from the conserved cysteine through the conserved F or W. Each record gives: CDR3 length, J gene, D gene, clone size, V gene, CDR3 protein, CDR3 DNA. The D gene is left open where the match is weak. Clone size appears in some rows only: once, few, many, or a class for an expanded clone.

>16|TRBJ2-1|TRBD2|.|TRBV4-1
CASSHILAGGYNEQFF
TGCGCCAGCAGCCACATCCTAGCGGGAGGCTACAATGAGCAGTTCTTC
>15|TRBJ2-1|.|.|TRBV6-1
CASSEGLAEGGEQFF
TGTGCCAGCAGTGAAGGGCTAGCGGAAGGGGGTGAGCAGTTCTTC
>15|TRBJ1-5|TRBD1|.|TRBV10-3
CAISTGAVSNQPQNF
TGTGCCATCAGTACAGGGGCTGTTAGCAATCAGCCCCAGAATTTT
>16|TRBJ1-1|.|.|TRBV7-2
CASSSRRGGTNTEAFF
TGTGCCAGCAGCTCCCGGCGAGGGGGTACGAACACTGAAGCTTTCTTT
>15|TRBJ2-5|.|once|TRBV5-4
CASSHRLIPKVTQYF
TGTGCCAGCAGCCATAGACTCATACCCAAGGTGACCCAGTACTTC
>16|TRBJ1-4|TRBD1|.|TRBV5-6
CASSLSSTGIDEKLFF
TGTGCCAGCAGCCTCTCGTCGACAGGGATTGATGAAAAACTGTTTTTT
>14|TRBJ2-7|.|.|TRBV5-1
CASSLGRSAYEQYF
TGCGCCAGCAGCTTGGGTCGGAGCGCCTACGAGCAGTACTTC
>14|TRBJ2-1|.|once|TRBV7-6
CASSGQFGFHEQFF
TGTGCCAGCAGCGGGCAATTTGGTTTTCATGAGCAGTTCTTC
>18|TRBJ1-1|.|.|TRBV7-9
CASSLDAGISGGGTEAFF
TGTGCCAGCAGCTTAGACGCGGGGATTTCTGGAGGTGGTACTGAAGCTTTCTTT
>18|TRBJ2-3|TRBD1|.|TRBV10-3
CAISESPGQGDVADTQYF
TGTGCCATCAGTGAGTCGCCGGGACAGGGGGATGTCGCAGATACGCAGTATTTT
>14|TRBJ2-2|.|.|TRBV27
CASSLQGFTGELFF
TGTGCCAGCAGTTTGCAGGGGTTCACCGGGGAGCTGTTTTTT
>16|TRBJ2-5|.|.|TRBV15
CATSREEERLRDAQYF
TGTGCCACCAGCAGGGAGGAAGAGAGACTAAGAGATGCCCAGTACTTC
>15|TRBJ2-1|TRBD2|.|TRBV15
CATSRGREGRNEQFF
TGTGCCACCAGCAGAGGTCGGGAGGGTAGGAATGAGCAGTTCTTC
>15|TRBJ2-7|TRBD2|.|TRBV5-5
CASSYSASGMGEQYF
TGTGCCAGCAGCTATTCGGCTAGCGGGATGGGGGAGCAGTACTTC
>17|TRBJ2-1|TRBD2|.|TRBV11-2
CASSPRLAGGRYNEQFF
TGTGCCAGCAGCCCAAGACTAGCGGGAGGGCGCTACAATGAGCAGTTCTTC
>18|TRBJ2-3|TRBD2|.|TRBV7-9
CASSPFRTSGRRTDTQYF
TGTGCCAGCAGCCCTTTTCGGACTAGCGGGAGAAGAACAGATACGCAGTATTTT
>15|TRBJ2-3|TRBD1|.|TRBV7-2
CASSPGQGGPDTQYF
TGTGCCAGCAGCCCGGGACAGGGGGGCCCAGATACGCAGTATTTT
>16|TRBJ2-5|.|.|TRBV9
CASSVTEWLVGETQYF
TGTGCCAGCAGCGTAACGGAGTGGCTAGTGGGAGAGACCCAGTACTTC